This T cell receptor beta chain was sequenced during a study of blood T cell repertoires in COVID-19 (dated by TCRdb to between 2020 and 2021). For the study in its entirety: Collaborator samples came from the United States, Italy and Spain and covered acute and convalescent phases of COVID-19. The sample metadata nearly always contained a de-identified subject ID, COVID-19 status, age in years and sex. Deeply sampled blood TCRbeta repertoires from subjects exposed to, actively infected with, or recovered from COVID-19 were included in the dataset. The samples were drawn from the first 160 participants of the ongoing ImmuneRACE study and from 950 to 1,500 subjects provided by 6 global collaborators. Where HLA class I and class II types were available, the types were taken from metadata supplied by the sample provider, not from assay-based typing. The material from the prospective study consisted of cDNA or gDNA derived from T cells, B-cell-depleted T cells, or PBMCs. The repertoires were made available in a free public database intended to serve as a resource for research on the immune response to SARS-CoV-2.

TCRbeta CDR3 regions were amplified from genomic DNA by means of the immunoSEQ Assay, a bias-controlled multiplex PCR. In the paper's pipeline: Nucleated cell counts per sample were estimated from amplification of reference gene primers within the assay. To quantify the absolute abundance of each unique TCRbeta CDR3 rearrangement, sequence reads were collapsed and filtered. For each sample, productive Simpson clonality was calculated as the square root of Simpson's diversity index over productive rearrangements. TCRdb re-hosts the immuneACCESS table, in-frame sequences only. Its copies lack some clones; in the studies checked, an unresolved V gene accounts for under half of them, and the cause for the rest is not known. V, J and clone size are those of that table, while D and trimming were read from the DNA. This sample gives roughly 250,000 clones in total; approximately 88% of them show up just once. The ten largest clones take up more than 0.95% of the sample.

The CDR3 holds 13 amino acids from the cysteine to the phenylalanine. The entry retains the CDR3 DNA only, 39 bases that are in frame from base 1. V is clipped by 5 bases and J by 4 bases, and the sequence between their germline boundaries is 11 bases long. For CDR1 and CDR2, the germline V gene (reference sequence) lists SEHNR and FQNEAQ. Paper-wide results and their limitations: How much clinical and demographic metadata was included differed by source and by participant, and the metadata was provided uncurated.

In the case of this clone: The target of this receptor is not known. No much larger clone exists at a distance of one base, and base qualities are not known.

In the prospective study, participants were about 18 to 100 years old, resided in about two dozen geographic areas of the United States, and were enrolled through a virtual design. In the prospective study, participants were assigned to cohorts based on the clinical history participants reported in a screening survey and a study questionnaire. Mobile phlebotomists in the prospective study collected whole blood, serum and a nasopharyngeal or oropharyngeal swab from every participant. Prospective study participants could optionally give additional blood draws and questionnaires over an approximately 2-month period. Before DNA extraction, blood samples from the prospective study were shipped at room temperature or frozen.

Recombination linked TRBV7-9 to TRBJ1-2, and possibly TRBD1, on 6 matching bases. The TCR sequence derives from a woman aged 40 to 50 with acute COVID-19. Specimen: PBMCs or T cells enriched from blood (not recorded which). The bases read TGTGCCAGCAGCACAGGGAGTATCTATGGCTACACCTTC. Translated, it reads CASSTGSIYGYTF.